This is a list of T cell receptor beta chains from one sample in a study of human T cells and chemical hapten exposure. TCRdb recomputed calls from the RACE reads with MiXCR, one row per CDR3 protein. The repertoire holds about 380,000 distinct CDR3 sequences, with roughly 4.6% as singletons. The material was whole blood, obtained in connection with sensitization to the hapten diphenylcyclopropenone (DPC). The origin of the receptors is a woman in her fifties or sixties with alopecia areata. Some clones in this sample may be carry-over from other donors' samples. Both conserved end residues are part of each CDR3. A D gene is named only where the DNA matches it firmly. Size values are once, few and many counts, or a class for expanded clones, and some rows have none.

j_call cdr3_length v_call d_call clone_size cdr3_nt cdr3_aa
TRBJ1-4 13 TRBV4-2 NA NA TGTGCCAGCAGCCAAGGGATACGTGAAAAACTGTTTTTT CASSQGIREKLFF
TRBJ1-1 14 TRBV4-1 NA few TGCGCCAGCAGCCAAGATCAGGTAAACACTGAAGCTTTCTTT CASSQDQVNTEAFF
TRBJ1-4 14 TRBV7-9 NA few TGTGCCAGCAGCCACAGCGTGGGCGGTGAAAAACTGTTTTTT CASSHSVGGEKLFF
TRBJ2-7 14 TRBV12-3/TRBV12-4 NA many TGTGCCAGCAGTCCTCCCCTTTCCCCCTACGAGCAGTACTTC CASSPPLSPYEQYF
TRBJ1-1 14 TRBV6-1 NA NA TGTGCCAGCAGTGAACAGCAAGGGACGTCTGAAGCTTTCTTT CASSEQQGTSEAFF
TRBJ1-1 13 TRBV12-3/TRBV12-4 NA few TGTGCCAGTCGGCGGAAGACGGGAACTGAAGCTTTCTTT CASRRKTGTEAFF
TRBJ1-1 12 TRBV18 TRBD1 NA TGTGCCAGCTCACCCGCGACAGGGAATGCTTTCTTT CASSPATGNAFF
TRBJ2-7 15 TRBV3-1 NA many TGTGCCAGCAGTTGGGGACACGGAAGCTCCTACGAGCAGTACTTC CASSWGHGSSYEQYF
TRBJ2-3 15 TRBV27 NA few TGTGCCACCCTCCAGGTCTTTACTAGCACAGATACGCAGTATTTT CATLQVFTSTDTQYF
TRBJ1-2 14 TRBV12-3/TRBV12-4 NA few TGTGCCAGCAGTCCCGACGGAATTCCCTATGGCTACACCTTC CASSPDGIPYGYTF
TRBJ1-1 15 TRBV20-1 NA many TGCAGTGCTACTTTCCAACGGACGGTGAACACTGAAGCTTTCTTT CSATFQRTVNTEAFF
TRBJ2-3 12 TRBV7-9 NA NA TGTGCCAGCAGGCCAGCAAACGATACGCAGTATTTT CASRPANDTQYF
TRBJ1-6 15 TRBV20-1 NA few TGCAGTGCTAGAGTGAGCACAGGACATAATTCACCCCTCCACTTT CSARVSTGHNSPLHF
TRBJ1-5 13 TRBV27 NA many TGTGCCAGCAGTTTAGGCTTAGATCAGCCCCAGCATTTT CASSLGLDQPQHF
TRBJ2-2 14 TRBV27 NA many TGTGCCAGCAGTTTATCAGGGGGCACCGGGGAGCTGTTTTTT CASSLSGGTGELFF
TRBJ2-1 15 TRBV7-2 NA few TGTGCCAGCAGCTTATGGGACTCACAAGCCAATGAGCAGTTCTTC CASSLWDSQANEQFF
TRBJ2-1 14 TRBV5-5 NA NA TGTGCCAGCAGCTTCAGGGGTTCGGTCAATGAGCAGTTCTTC CASSFRGSVNEQFF
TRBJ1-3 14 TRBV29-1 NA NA TGCAGCGTTGGCCTGGGGCAGGTTAGAAACACCATATATTTT CSVGLGQVRNTIYF
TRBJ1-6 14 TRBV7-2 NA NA TGTGCCAGCACCCTCGATCCTGAGAGTTCACCCCTCCACTTT CASTLDPESSPLHF
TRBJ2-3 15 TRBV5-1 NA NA TGCGCCAGCAGCTTGGGAGAGGCCCGCACACATACGCAGTATTTT CASSLGEARTHTQYF
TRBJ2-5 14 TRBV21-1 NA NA TGTGCCAGCAAAAAACGGGGGTCCCAAGAGACCCAGTACTTC CASKKRGSQETQYF
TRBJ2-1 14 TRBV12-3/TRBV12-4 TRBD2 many TGTGCCAGCAGTTCTAGCGGGGGGGCAAGAGAGCAGTTCTTC CASSSSGGAREQFF